This T cell receptor (beta chain) was sequenced for a study of blood T cells in healthy people across ages. Study context: Template-switching capture recovered about one barcoded beta molecule per two T cells.

This clonotype was picked up a small number of times. V was trimmed by 7 bases and J by 1 base, leaving 16 bases between them. CDR3 length equals 14 residues. Germline-derived CDR1 and CDR2 are DFQATT and SNEGSKA (reference sequence). For the second PCR, which ran for 7 to 11 cycles, a sample-barcoded 5' primer and a J-beta primer mix were used. TCRdb analysed the 5' RACE reads with MiXCR anew, one entry per CDR3 protein. This sample has roughly 500,000 distinct CDR3 sequences, with roughly 29% found just once. The sequencing sample was made of blood. The chain has TRBV20-1 and TRBJ2-5, with D perhaps TRBD1 (6 bases). The clonotype was recovered from a woman aged 70 to 79 in good health. CDR3 DNA: TGCAGTGTTCCGGGACAACCGGCCCAAGAGACCCAGTACTTC. Protein: CSVPGQPAQETQYF.